Presented here are 27 T cell receptor beta chains from one specimen sequenced in a study of cytomegalovirus exposure and HLA in healthy donors. A multiplex PCR was run with 60 Vbeta primers and 13 Jbeta primers. Libraries were prepared by immunoSEQ multiplex PCR; TCRdb keeps only in-frame clonotypes and omits some of them. The repertoire holds over 100,000 clones, with nearly 65% as singletons. Material: PBMCs. The receptors were gathered from a middle-aged man in good health and CMV-seropositive.

The CDR3 sequence: CASSLGPEEQFF. The CDR3 coding sequence is TGTGCCAGCAGCTTAGGGCCGGAGGAGCAGTTCTTC. The chain joins TRBV7-2 to TRBJ2-1; D gene unclear. V was shortened by 1 base and J by 10 bases, with 8 bases between the two germline ends. The CDR3 is made up of 12 amino acids. CDR1 is SGHTA, CDR2 FQGNSA, per germline.

This clone was observed a handful of times. The V gene is TRBV10-1, the J gene TRBJ2-7, with TRBD1 matching over 9 bases. Germline values: CDR1 WNHNN, CDR2 SYGVQD (reference sequence). This CDR3 has 13 amino acids. Trimming cost V 6 bases and J 6 bases; bases outside gene matches: 6. This CDR3 is CASRRDRASEQYF. In nucleotides, the CDR3 is TGCGCCAGCAGGAGGGACAGGGCTTCCGAGCAGTACTTC.

J is TRBJ2-1 and V is TRBV4-1; 10 bases are shared with TRBD2. The junction had 9 bases not matched to a gene; V was cut back by 2 bases and J by 5 bases. Per germline, CDR1 MGHRA and CDR2 YSYEKL. This CDR3 has 17 residues. CDR3 amino acids: CASSQWALAGRDNEQFF. The CDR3 DNA follows: TGCGCCAGCAGCCAATGGGCACTAGCGGGGAGAGACAATGAGCAGTTCTTC.

The chain links TRBV10-2 to TRBJ2-5; tentative D call: TRBD2 (5 bases). V was trimmed by 7 bases and J by 5 bases, leaving 14 bases between them. The CDR3 extends over 13 amino acids. Germline V CDR1 and CDR2: WSHSY, SAAADI. The CDR3 sequence: CASTQVPGETQYF. The CDR3 DNA reads as TGCGCCAGCACCCAGGTCCCGGGGGAGACCCAGTACTTC.

The J gene is TRBJ2-2, the V gene TRBV2, with D possibly matching TRBD1 (5 bases). V lost 8 bases to trimming and J lost 6 bases, with 22 bases between them. CDR1 is SNHLY and CDR2 is FYNNEI in the germline V gene. The CDR3 totals 16 residues. The DNA of the CDR3 is TGTGCCAGCGGTCTAGGGGCAGTTTCTGGTGCCGGGGAGCTGTTTTTT. It specifies CASGLGAVSGAGELFF. Full variable domain (missing parts from reference TRBV2 and TRBJ2-2): EPEVTQTPSHQVTQMGQEVILRCVPISNHLYFYWYRQILGQKVEFLVSFYNNEISEKSEIFDDQFSVERPDGSNFTLKIRSTKLEDSAMYFCASGLGAVSGAGELFFGEGSRLTVL.

This clone was observed a handful of times. V is TRBV7-2 and J is TRBJ1-2, with D maybe TRBD1 (6 bases). The germline V and J ends were trimmed by 3 bases and 8 bases, with 13 bases remaining between them. The CDR3 is made up of 13 amino acids. Germline assignment: CDR1 SGHTA and CDR2 FQGNSA. The CDR3 DNA sequence: TGTGCCAGCAGCTTCGTAGCAAGGGGGGGCTACACCTTC. This encodes CASSFVARGGYTF.

This chain links TRBV7-3 with TRBJ1-1; 8 bases match TRBD1. Germline-derived CDR1 and CDR2 are SGHTA and FQGTGA. Trimming at V came to 2 bases and at J to 5 bases, leaving 1 base not matched to a gene. The CDR3 runs to 13 residues. Written as DNA, the CDR3 is TGTGCCAGCAGCTTAGACAGGGGAACTGAAGCTTTCTTT. Translating it yields CASSLDRGTEAFF. The entire variable domain, with the rest obtained from reference TRBV7-3 and TRBJ1-1, is as follows: GAGVSQTPSNKVTEKGKYVELRCDPISGHTALYWYRQSLGQGPEFLIYFQGTGAADDSGLPNDRFFAVRPEGSVSTLKIQRTERGDSAVYLCASSLDRGTEAFFGQGTRLTVV.

This chain uses TRBV5-1 with TRBJ2-5, with D possibly TRBD2 on 5 matching bases. The DNA end is more similar to TRBJ2-7, so the J call may be wrong. The CDR3 is 16 residues long. In germline, CDR1 is SGHRS, CDR2 YFSETQ. The CDR3 region is CASSLVAGSNSYEQYF. In DNA, the CDR3 is TGCGCCAGCAGCTTGGTGGCGGGTTCGAACTCCTACGAGCAGTACTTC.

This rearrangement joins TRBV29-1 to TRBJ2-7, with D tentatively TRBD1 (5 bases). CDR3 size: 11 residues. V was pared by 4 bases and J by 4 bases, with 8 bases between. CDR1 SQVTM and CDR2 ANQGSEA come from the germline V gene. The CDR3 DNA reads as TGCAGCGTTGTCAGGGCGTACGAGCAGTACTTC. Its translation: CSVVRAYEQYF.

This chain uses TRBV7-6 with TRBJ2-7; 12 bases line up with TRBD2. The V gene's germline CDR1 is SGHVS and CDR2 FNYEAQ. The CDR3 extends over 17 amino acids. The junction had 10 bases not matched to a gene; V was cut back by 2 bases and J by 5 bases. CDR3 sequence: CASSLMTGTSGGNEQYF. DNA for the CDR3: TGTGCCAGCAGCTTAATGACCGGAACTAGCGGGGGGAACGAGCAGTACTTC.

This clone came up once. This chain uses TRBV11-2 with TRBJ2-1; weak D call: TRBD2 (5 bases). Germline-derived CDR1 and CDR2 are SGHAT and FQNNGV. V was trimmed by 5 bases and J by 15 bases, leaving 17 bases between them. The length of the CDR3 is 12 residues. CDR3 region: CASSPDSPVRFF. DNA for the CDR3: TGTGCCAGCAGCCCGGACTCGCCTGTTAGGTTCTTC.

V and J are TRBV27 and TRBJ1-2, with a tentative D call TRBD1 (5 bases). Germline CDR1 and CDR2: MNHEY and SMNVEV (reference sequence). The V end lost 8 bases, the J end lost 8 bases, and 18 bases lay between the germline ends. The length of the CDR3 is 13 residues. The CDR3 nucleotides are TGTGCCAGCGGGCAGACGGGGGACGGGGGCTACACCTTC. Its translation: CASGQTGDGGYTF.

In its sample, this clone was seen a few times. The rearrangement joins TRBV19 to TRBJ2-7, with 11 positions matching TRBD2. After removal of 6 bases from V and 2 bases from J, the junction contained 3 bases not matched to a gene. Germline CDR1 is LNHDA and CDR2 is SQIVND (reference sequence). The CDR3 is made up of 14 amino acids. CDR3 in amino acids: CASSPGLAAYEQYF. In nucleotides, the CDR3 is TGTGCCAGTAGCCCGGGACTAGCGGCCTACGAGCAGTACTTC.

The chain joins TRBV6-5 to TRBJ1-3; 8 bases map to TRBD1. V trimming: 7 bases; J trimming: 1 base; junction bases outside the gene matches: 6. The CDR3 runs 15 residues. Germline loops: CDR1 MNHEY, CDR2 SVGAGI. The CDR3 loop reads CASIQTGGSGNTIYF. The CDR3 DNA sequence: TGTGCCAGCATACAAACAGGGGGTTCTGGAAACACCATATATTTT.

The chain combines TRBV4-1 with TRBJ2-2; 8 nucleotides match TRBD1. CDR3 length: 16 amino acids. J gave up 4 bases and V 4 bases, and 8 bases lay outside the gene matches. The germline CDR1 and CDR2 sequences are MGHRA and YSYEKL. The CDR3 DNA reads as TGCGCCAGCAGCCTACGGACAGGGTCGCGCACCGGGGAGCTGTTTTTT. This encodes CASSLRTGSRTGELFF.

The chain combines TRBV28 with TRBJ1-5; D ambiguous. V shed 8 bases and J shed 9 bases, with 26 bases lying between them. The CDR3 runs to 16 residues. Germline V gives CDR1 MDHEN, CDR2 SYDVKM. The DNA for the CDR3 is TGTGCCAGCCGAAGGGAGCCGAGTGACCTGAGTCGGCCCCAGCATTTT. Translation gives CASRREPSDLSRPQHF.

This chain joins TRBV4-1 and TRBJ1-4, with D uncertain. This CDR3 is built from 15 residues. The V gene lost 0 bases and the J gene lost 8 bases, with 13 bases spanning the gap. From germline, CDR1 is MGHRA and CDR2 YSYEKL. CDR3 residues: CASSQDRGVGEKLFF. For the CDR3, the DNA is TGCGCCAGCAGCCAAGATCGCGGGGTAGGCGAAAAACTGTTTTTT.

V gene TRBV9 combines with J gene TRBJ1-4; no clear D gene. The CDR3 has 15 residues. Germline CDR1 reads SGDLS; CDR2 reads YYNGEE. V shed 4 bases and J shed 0 bases, with 10 bases lying between them. The CDR3 sequence is CASSSGWATNEKLFF. The DNA for the CDR3 is TGTGCCAGCAGCAGCGGATGGGCAACTAATGAAAAACTGTTTTTT.

The chain carries TRBV5-4 and TRBJ2-1; 15 nucleotides match TRBD2. Germline CDR1 SGHNT, CDR2 YYREEE (reference sequence). The V and J ends lost 4 bases and 0 bases, in that order; junction bases with no gene match: 8. This CDR3 comprises 19 residues. The CDR3 protein is CASSTGLAGGPSSYNEQFF. In DNA, the CDR3 is TGTGCCAGCAGCACCGGACTAGCGGGAGGGCCCTCCTCCTACAATGAGCAGTTCTTC.

The CDR3 reads CASSPGDSPLREQYF. DNA for the CDR3: TGTGCCAGCTCACCGGGGGACAGTCCACTCCGAGAGCAGTACTTC. The chain is built from TRBV18 and TRBJ2-7, with 7 bases fitting TRBD1. From germline, CDR1 is KGHSH and CDR2 LQKENI. J gave up 7 bases and V 3 bases, and 12 bases lay outside the gene matches. This CDR3 is built from 15 residues.

This clone was seen a few times. This chain connects TRBV5-1 to TRBJ2-7, with 15 bases lining up with TRBD2. This CDR3 contains 20 residues. The germline V gene encodes CDR1 SGHRS and CDR2 YFSETQ. Trimming removed 3 bases from V and 4 bases from J; junction bases left unmatched: 17. The CDR3 DNA sequence: TGCGCCAGCAGCTCCTGGGGGACTAGCGGGAGGAGAGATAACTTTTACGAGCAGTACTTC. Its translation is CASSSWGTSGRRDNFYEQYF.

This clone was recorded once. The chain combines TRBV13 with TRBJ2-2, with D maybe TRBD1 (6 bases). The CDR3 is 16 residues long. V was pared by 5 bases and J by 1 base, with 14 bases between. Germline lookup yields CDR1 PRHDT and CDR2 FYEKMQ (reference sequence). The CDR3 protein is CASSPRAGVNTGELFF. In DNA, the CDR3 is TGTGCCAGCAGCCCCAGGGCAGGGGTGAACACCGGGGAGCTGTTTTTT.

This chain joins TRBV6-1 and TRBJ2-5; weak D call: TRBD2 (6 bases). Looked up from germline, CDR1 is MNHNS and CDR2 is SASEGT. The CDR3 loop spans 16 amino acids. V was trimmed by 3 bases and J by 4 bases, leaving 18 bases between them. The CDR3 DNA sequence: TGTGCCAGCAGTGAGCCGTTCCGGGGGAGATCAGAGACCCAGTACTTC. Amino acid sequence: CASSEPFRGRSETQYF.

The genes are TRBV4-3 and TRBJ2-1; TRBD2 matches 9 bases. V was pared by 4 bases and J by 10 bases, with 17 bases of the junction left unmatched. This CDR3 has 17 residues. Per the germline V gene, CDR1 is LGHNA and CDR2 is YSLEER. The CDR3 DNA sequence: TGCGCCAGCAGCCTGAAAGATCCTCTTAGCGGGAGAGGAGAGCAGTTCTTC. The encoded protein is CASSLKDPLSGRGEQFF.

The genes are TRBV9 and TRBJ1-2; D is undetermined. V was pared by 4 bases and J by 1 base, with 8 bases between. CDR3 length: 13 residues. Germline loops: CDR1 SGDLS, CDR2 YYNGEE. The CDR3 DNA reads TGTGCCAGCAGCCCGGGAGTTAACTATGGCTACACCTTC. Translating gives CASSPGVNYGYTF.

This clone has only a few counts. The chain's CDR3 is CASSRRTSGFANTGELFF. As DNA, the CDR3 is TGTGCCAGCAGCCGGAGGACTAGCGGCTTCGCGAACACCGGGGAGCTGTTTTTT. The chain recombines TRBV7-2 with TRBJ2-2, with 10 bases that match TRBD2. CDR1 and CDR2 (germline): SGHTA, FQGNSA. V shed 5 bases and J 0 bases; nucleotides not matched to a gene: 9. There are 18 residues in the CDR3.

The gene calls are TRBV6-5 and TRBJ1-1; D call uncertain. The CDR3 contains 16 residues. Germline-derived CDR1 and CDR2 are MNHEY and SVGAGI. V was trimmed by 0 bases and J by 3 bases, leaving 14 bases between them. The CDR3 here is CASSYSSSGGDTEAFF. The CDR3 DNA sequence: TGTGCCAGCAGTTACTCGTCCTCCGGCGGGGACACTGAAGCTTTCTTT.